This TCR beta chain was identified during a study of blood T cells in healthy people across ages. Study results and limitations: The study found TCR beta diversity correlated strongly with naive T cell percentage.

Staff drew around 10 milliliters of peripheral blood from each donor. This clonotype has only a few counts. Its target is not known. With 8 bases clipped from V and 1 base from J, the junction kept 9 bases outside the gene matches. Germline V gene sequence: CDR1 SQVTM, CDR2 ANQGSEA. The CDR3 is 15 amino acids. The use of a sample-barcoded 5' primer and a J-beta primer mix characterized a second PCR of 7 to 11 cycles. TCRdb processed the 5' RACE reads anew with MiXCR; each CDR3 protein has one entry. The sample consists of 1.8 million or so distinct CDR3 sequences, roughly two fifths of them appearing once.

The clonotype was recovered from a human donor in good health. The material sequenced was blood. The chain recombines TRBV29-1 with TRBJ2-3; 10 nucleotides agree with TRBD1. CDR3 sequence (DNA): TGCAGCACAAGACAGGGGGCCAGTGGCACAGATACGCAGTATTTT. Protein product: CSTRQGASGTDTQYF.